Below, 3 T cell receptor beta chains from the same sample are listed, as sequenced in a study of OX40 agonist ivuxolimab in advanced cancers. Method: immunoSEQ multiplex PCR; TCRdb's copy keeps in-frame clones and lacks some. The table lists about 36,000 clones, less than 90% of them singletons, with less than 4.5% in the top ten. This specimen was CD4+ or CD8+ T cells sorted from blood, taken in a trial of the OX40 agonist ivuxolimab. The receptor source for this set is an adult with an advanced solid tumor such as melanoma, head and neck, liver or kidney cancer.

This chain joins TRBV28 and TRBJ1-1; perhaps TRBD1 as D (6 bases). The CDR3 runs 16 residues. Germline V gene lookup returns CDR1 MDHEN and CDR2 SYDVKM. Trimming stripped 11 bases from V and 1 base from J, with 23 bases between. The CDR3 loop is CAAVGQSRLQNTEAFF. The CDR3 nucleotides are TGTGCCGCGGTTGGACAGTCACGCCTTCAGAACACTGAAGCTTTCTTT. The variable domain in full, with the rest retrieved from reference TRBV28 and TRBJ1-1, is DVKVTQSSRYLVKRTGEKVFLECVQDMDHENMFWYRQDPGLGLRLIYFSYDVKMKEKGDIPEGYSVSREKKERFSLILESASTNQTSMYLCAAVGQSRLQNTEAFFGQGTRLTVV.

The V call is TRBV6-1, the J call TRBJ2-7; D possibly corresponds to TRBD2 (6 bases). This CDR3 has 14 residues. The V gene lost 5 bases and the J gene lost 6 bases, with 17 bases spanning the gap. Germline V lookup: CDR1 MNHNS, CDR2 SASEGT. CDR3 residues: CASSRETSSGEQYF. The DNA of the CDR3 is TGTGCCAGCAGTCGGGAGACTAGTTCTGGCGAGCAGTACTTC.

The chain recombines TRBV18 with TRBJ1-1; the D is unclear. Germline CDR1 and CDR2: KGHSH and LQKENI. The CDR3 extends over 16 amino acids. Trimming left V 0 bases short and J 8 bases short, with 19 bases between. The CDR3, as DNA: TGTGCCAGCTCACCACCAGGCATTGGGTATTTATCGGAAGCTTTCTTT. It is translated as CASSPPGIGYLSEAFF.